These 7 T cell receptor beta chains were all obtained from the same sample, sequenced in a study of siplizumab effects on memory and regulatory T cells. The repertoire was sequenced with immunoSEQ multiplex PCR; TCRdb's copy has only in-frame clones and lacks some. Among some 97,000 clones listed, more than 85% were seen once. The sample consisted of CD4+ T cells sorted from blood. The receptors originated from a human donor in good health. Some clones in this sample may be carry-over from other donors' samples.

The genes are TRBV5-6 and TRBJ2-3, with TRBD2 matching over 7 bases. The CDR3 length is 18 residues. Germline CDR1 is SGHDT and CDR2 is YYEEEE. V lost 5 bases to trimming and J lost 1 base; unmatched junction nucleotides: 16. The CDR3 region has the DNA TGTGCCAGCAGTCGGTCCGGGACTACTGTCTTTGGCACAGATACGCAGTATTTT. It encodes CASSRSGTTVFGTDTQYF.

This rearrangement joins TRBV10-3 to TRBJ2-7, with a possible D match to TRBD1 (5 bases). Trimming stripped 1 base from V and 0 bases from J, with 16 bases between. The CDR3 spans 17 residues. Germline V lookup: CDR1 ENHRY, CDR2 SYGVKD. The CDR3 DNA follows: TGTGCCATCAGTGAGTGGATGGGGCACCGAAGCTCCTACGAGCAGTACTTC. This sequence encodes CAISEWMGHRSSYEQYF.

This clone was counted once. The chain joins TRBV29-1 to TRBJ2-7; 7 bases match TRBD1. The CDR3 length is 14 residues. Germline V gene lookup returns CDR1 SQVTM and CDR2 ANQGSEA. The V segment lost 0 bases and the J segment 3 bases; nucleotides outside the gene matches: 5. This CDR3 is CSVEEGGAVYEQYF. Written as DNA, the CDR3 is TGCAGCGTTGAAGAAGGGGGCGCAGTCTACGAGCAGTACTTC.

This clone was observed once. CDR3 sequence: CASTPGGASTDTQYF. The CDR3 DNA reads TGTGCCAGCACCCCGGGCGGAGCTAGCACAGATACGCAGTATTTT. This sequence joins TRBV7-3 and TRBJ2-3, with D hard to call. The CDR3 runs 15 residues. Between the trimmed V and J ends, which lost 7 bases and 0 bases, there was a span of 14 bases. The germline CDR1 and CDR2 sequences are SGHTA and FQGTGA.

This clone was seen once. J is TRBJ2-5 and V is TRBV7-9, with D tentatively TRBD1 (5 bases). The CDR3 is 15 residues long. Trimming took off 5 bases at V and 5 bases at J, with 18 bases between the two ends. Germline loops: CDR1 SEHNR, CDR2 FQNEAQ (reference sequence). CDR3 in DNA: TGTGCCAGCAGCCAAGTTTTAGGGGTGGGGGAGACCCAGTACTTC. Translating it yields CASSQVLGVGETQYF.

The rearrangement uses TRBV11-2 and TRBJ1-1; weak D call: TRBD1 (5 bases). The length of the CDR3 is 15 residues. V shed 5 bases and J shed 5 bases, with 18 bases lying between them. The germline V gene encodes CDR1 SGHAT and CDR2 FQNNGV. CDR3 amino acids: CASSTWGGLGTEAFF. As DNA, the CDR3 is TGTGCCAGCAGCACCTGGGGGGGACTCGGGACTGAAGCTTTCTTT.

This chain connects TRBV30 to TRBJ2-5; tentatively, D is TRBD1 (5 bases). Trimming removed 4 bases from V and 3 bases from J, with 9 bases in between. The CDR3 contains 12 residues. CDR1 GTSNPN and CDR2 SVGIG come from the germline V gene (reference sequence). The CDR3 DNA is TGTGCCTGGACTCGACAGAAAGAGACCCAGTACTTC. Translation gives CAWTRQKETQYF.